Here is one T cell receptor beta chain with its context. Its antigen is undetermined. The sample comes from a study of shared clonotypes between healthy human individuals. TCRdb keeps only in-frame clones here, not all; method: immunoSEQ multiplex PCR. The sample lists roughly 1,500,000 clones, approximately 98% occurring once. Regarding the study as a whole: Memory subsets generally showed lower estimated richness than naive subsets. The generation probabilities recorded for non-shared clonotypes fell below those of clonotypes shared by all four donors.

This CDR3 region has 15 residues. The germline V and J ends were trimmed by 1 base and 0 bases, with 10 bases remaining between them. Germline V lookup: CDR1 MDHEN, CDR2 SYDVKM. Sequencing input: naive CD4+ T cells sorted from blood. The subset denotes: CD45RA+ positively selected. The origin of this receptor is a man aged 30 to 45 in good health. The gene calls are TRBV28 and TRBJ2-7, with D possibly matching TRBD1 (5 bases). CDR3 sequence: CASSLSGHSSYEQYF. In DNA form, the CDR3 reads TGTGCCAGCAGTTTATCCGGACATTCCTCCTACGAGCAGTACTTC.